The 32 T cell receptor beta chains below all came from one sample that was sequenced in a study of cytomegalovirus exposure and HLA in healthy donors. The PCR used 60 Vbeta and 13 Jbeta primers. Profiling relied on immunoSEQ multiplex PCR, and the TCRdb table lists in-frame clones only, not all of them. Found here are about 140,000 clones, about 72% of them singletons; the top ten hold roughly 4%. The sample was PBMCs. The receptors come from a man in his sixties in good health and CMV-seronegative.

The chain uses TRBV19 and TRBJ1-5, with D unclear. V was shortened by 7 bases and J by 5 bases, with 15 bases between the two germline ends. This CDR3 region has 14 residues. The germline V gene encodes CDR1 LNHDA and CDR2 SQIVND (reference sequence). The CDR3 spells CASTLHGNDQPQHF. The DNA of the CDR3 is TGTGCCAGTACCCTTCACGGGAATGATCAGCCCCAGCATTTT.

The rearrangement joins TRBV28 to TRBJ1-1; TRBD1 might be the D (6 bases). Trimming stripped 3 bases from V and 5 bases from J, with 13 bases between. This CDR3 has 14 residues. Germline V gene sequence: CDR1 MDHEN, CDR2 SYDVKM. The CDR3 nucleotides are TGTGCCAGCAGTTTCACCAGGGGAAGGACTGAAGCTTTCTTT. It translates to CASSFTRGRTEAFF. Variable domain in full (rest from reference TRBV28 and TRBJ1-1): DVKVTQSSRYLVKRTGEKVFLECVQDMDHENMFWYRQDPGLGLRLIYFSYDVKMKEKGDIPEGYSVSREKKERFSLILESASTNQTSMYLCASSFTRGRTEAFFGQGTRLTVV.

The V call is TRBV4-1, the J call TRBJ2-7; D gene unclear. V lost 0 bases, J lost 0 bases, and 9 bases lay in between. CDR3 length: 15 amino acids. The germline CDR1 and CDR2 sequences are MGHRA and YSYEKL. CDR3 region: CASSQDEQSSYEQYF. CDR3 sequence (DNA): TGCGCCAGCAGCCAAGATGAACAAAGCTCCTACGAGCAGTACTTC.

The chain employs TRBV28 and TRBJ2-2; 9 nucleotides align to TRBD2. Germline V gives CDR1 MDHEN, CDR2 SYDVKM. This CDR3 region has 16 residues. Trimming removed 2 bases from V and 4 bases from J; junction bases left unmatched: 5. CDR3 coding DNA: TGTGCCAGCAGTTTAGGAGGACTAGCGACCACCGGGGAGCTGTTTTTT. Its protein is CASSLGGLATTGELFF.

This chain links TRBV4-1 with TRBJ2-1; no reliable D call. This CDR3 region has 16 residues. The ends were cut back, 0 bases at V and 7 bases at J, with 16 bases in the middle. The germline gives CDR1 MGHRA, CDR2 YSYEKL. The CDR3 spells CASSQDPSSPVNEQFF. DNA for the CDR3: TGCGCCAGCAGCCAAGACCCCTCCTCCCCGGTAAATGAGCAGTTCTTC.

As to this clone: The same CDR3 arises from other DNA sequences in this sample as well. The chain joins TRBV5-1 to TRBJ2-5, with 7 bases identical to TRBD1. Trimming at V came to 2 bases and at J to 4 bases, leaving 5 bases not matched to a gene. The CDR3 contains 14 residues. The V gene's germline CDR1 is SGHRS and CDR2 YFSETQ. The CDR3 loop reads CASSFDRVRETQYF. CDR3 DNA sequence: TGCGCCAGCAGCTTCGACAGGGTCCGAGAGACCCAGTACTTC.

The gene calls are TRBV6-5 and TRBJ2-7; weak D call: TRBD2 (6 bases). V was shortened by 2 bases and J by 4 bases, with 12 bases between the two germline ends. CDR1 and CDR2 from the germline V gene are MNHEY and SVGAGI. The length of the CDR3 is 14 residues. CDR3 amino acids: CASSYLGGGYEQYF. The CDR3 bases are TGTGCCAGCAGTTACCTCGGGGGTGGGTACGAGCAGTACTTC.

This clone was observed a single time. This chain links TRBV7-9 with TRBJ1-3; D unresolved. There are 13 residues in the CDR3. The V end was cut by 9 bases, the J end by 2 bases, with 11 bases between. CDR1 SEHNR and CDR2 FQNEAQ come from the germline V gene (reference sequence). This CDR3 is CARNSLPGNTIYF. The CDR3 DNA reads as TGTGCCAGAAACTCCCTGCCTGGAAACACCATATATTTT.

The V and J genes are TRBV29-1 and TRBJ1-1; D is undetermined. The germline gives CDR1 SQVTM, CDR2 ANQGSEA. V was pared by 3 bases and J by 4 bases, with 6 bases between. The CDR3 length is 11 residues. The CDR3 reads CSVDRPTEAFF. The CDR3 nucleotides read TGCAGCGTTGACAGGCCCACTGAAGCTTTCTTT.

The chain joins TRBV5-6 to TRBJ2-5; perhaps TRBD2 as D (5 bases). The CDR3 totals 15 residues. CDR1 and CDR2 from the germline V gene are SGHDT and YYEEEE. V was clipped by 1 base and J by 1 base, with 11 bases between them. The CDR3 nucleotides are TGTGCCAGCAGCTTGAGGGAGCCGGGCCAAGAGACCCAGTACTTC. This codes for CASSLREPGQETQYF.

The rearrangement links TRBV6-6 to TRBJ2-7, with D possibly being TRBD1 (6 bases). The V end lost 4 bases, the J end lost 5 bases, and 15 bases lay between the germline ends. Germline V gives CDR1 MNHNY, CDR2 SVGAGI (reference sequence). The CDR3 has 14 amino acids. This chain's CDR3 is CASSFLQGSNEQYF. In DNA, the CDR3 is TGTGCCAGCAGTTTCCTACAGGGTAGCAACGAGCAGTACTTC.

The CDR3 protein is CASSAGGLETQYF. CDR3 nucleotides: TGTGCCAGCAGTGCGGGGGGACTCGAGACCCAGTACTTC. V is TRBV2 and J is TRBJ2-5, with 7 bases that match TRBD2. The V gene's germline CDR1 is SNHLY and CDR2 FYNNEI. V trimming: 4 bases; J trimming: 5 bases; junction bases outside the gene matches: 4. The CDR3 is 13 amino acids.

The chain is built from TRBV27 and TRBJ2-2; D is possibly TRBD1 (6 bases). Germline loops: CDR1 MNHEY, CDR2 SMNVEV (reference sequence). The CDR3 runs 16 residues. V lost 5 bases to trimming and J lost 3 bases, with 16 bases between them. The CDR3 sequence: CASSHRRQVDTGELFF. CDR3 nucleotide sequence: TGTGCCAGCAGTCATCGCCGACAGGTGGACACCGGGGAGCTGTTTTTT.

This clone appeared a few times. The chain combines TRBV4-3 with TRBJ2-1; D is uncertain. The germline V gene encodes CDR1 LGHNA and CDR2 YSLEER. The CDR3 runs 14 residues. V lost 0 bases, J lost 4 bases, and 7 bases lay in between. CDR3: CASSQDLLYNEQFF. The CDR3 DNA reads TGCGCCAGCAGCCAAGATTTACTTTACAATGAGCAGTTCTTC.

The V gene is TRBV6-5, the J gene TRBJ2-7, with TRBD1 matching 12 bases. V lost 6 bases to trimming and J lost 0 bases; unmatched junction nucleotides: 3. The V gene's germline CDR1 is MNHEY and CDR2 SVGAGI. The CDR3 has 15 residues. CDR3 nucleotide sequence: TGTGCCAGCAGCCGGGACAGGGGGCGCTCCTACGAGCAGTACTTC. It codes for CASSRDRGRSYEQYF.

The rearrangement links TRBV7-2 to TRBJ2-5; D gene unclear. The J call is uncertain, as TRBJ2-7 better fits the DNA end. The germline V gene has CDR1 SGHTA and CDR2 FQGNSA. CDR3 size: 12 residues. The CDR3 loop is CASSRPESEQYF. DNA for the CDR3: TGTGCCAGCAGCCGACCCGAAAGCGAGCAGTACTTC.

CDR3 residues: CASSQVLGRGSGGETQYF. The DNA for the CDR3 is TGCGCCAGCAGCCAAGTACTAGGTCGTGGGAGCGGGGGAGAGACCCAGTACTTC. The chain combines TRBV4-3 with TRBJ2-5, with TRBD2 identical over 8 bases. The CDR3 extends over 18 amino acids. The germline CDR1 and CDR2 sequences are LGHNA and YSLEER. With V trimmed by 1 base and J by 4 bases, 14 bases remained unmatched.

The chain couples TRBV19 to TRBJ2-7, with TRBD1 matching 9 bases. CDR3 length equals 14 residues. J gave up 6 bases and V 5 bases, and 8 bases lay outside the gene matches. Germline V gives CDR1 LNHDA, CDR2 SQIVND (reference sequence). The CDR3 DNA follows: TGTGCCAGTAGTCACTGGGACAGGGTGGGCGAGCAGTACTTC. Translating it yields CASSHWDRVGEQYF.

V and J are TRBV7-2 and TRBJ2-7; 9 nucleotides agree with TRBD2. This CDR3 has 15 amino acids. Germline V lookup: CDR1 SGHTA, CDR2 FQGNSA. The ends lost 5 bases at V and 3 bases at J; junction bases unmatched: 8. CDR3 DNA: TGTGCCAGCAGCATTAGCGGGAGCCCAATCTACGAGCAGTACTTC. Amino acids: CASSISGSPIYEQYF.

The chain is built from TRBV5-1 and TRBJ2-1; a weak D match, TRBD1 (6 bases). Germline CDR1 is SGHRS and CDR2 is YFSETQ. With 4 bases removed from V and 0 bases from J, the gap between germline ends came to 8 bases. The CDR3 consists of 14 residues. CDR3: CASSADSSYNEQFF. The CDR3 coding sequence is TGCGCCAGCAGCGCGGACAGCTCCTACAATGAGCAGTTCTTC.

The V gene is TRBV11-2, the J gene TRBJ1-1, with D perhaps TRBD1 (5 bases). V was pared by 1 base and J by 4 bases, with 13 bases between. Germline assignment: CDR1 SGHAT and CDR2 FQNNGV. CDR3 length equals 15 residues. CDR3 residues: CASSLGGAMTTEAFF. As DNA, the CDR3 is TGTGCCAGCAGCTTAGGGGGCGCTATGACCACTGAAGCTTTCTTT. The full variable domain, rest sourced from reference TRBV11-2 and TRBJ1-1, is EAGVAQSPRYKIIEKRQSVAFWCNPISGHATLYWYQQILGQGPKLLIQFQNNGVVDDSQLPKDRFSAERLKGVDSTLKIQPAKLEDSAVYLCASSLGGAMTTEAFFGQGTRLTVV.

This CDR3 reads CASRRQVYEQYF. DNA of the CDR3: TGTGCCAGCAGGAGACAGGTCTACGAGCAGTACTTC. The chain employs TRBV6-1 and TRBJ2-5; possibly TRBD1 for D (6 bases). The better agreement between TRBJ2-7 and the DNA end casts doubt on the J call. Germline V CDR1 and CDR2: MNHNS, SASEGT. The CDR3 is 12 amino acids.

Only a few counts were recorded for this clone. This chain links TRBV28 with TRBJ1-4, with 7 bases aligning to TRBD1. CDR1 and CDR2 from the germline V gene are MDHEN and SYDVKM. The CDR3 is made up of 15 amino acids. Trimming cost V 4 bases and J 3 bases; bases outside gene matches: 5. CDR3 DNA: TGTGCCAGCAGTTCCATCCAGGGGGCTAATGAAAAACTGTTTTTT. It translates to CASSSIQGANEKLFF.

This chain links TRBV18 with TRBJ1-6; D gene unclear. The germline V gene encodes CDR1 KGHSH and CDR2 LQKENI. The CDR3 runs to 15 residues. V lost 3 bases and J 6 bases, leaving 12 bases between the germline ends. DNA for the CDR3: TGTGCCAGCTCACCCGAAAACATCTTTAATTCACCCCTCCACTTT. Translation: CASSPENIFNSPLHF. Together with reference TRBV18 and TRBJ1-6, the CDR3 gives the full variable domain: NAGVMQNPRHLVRRRGQEARLRCSPMKGHSHVYWYRQLPEEGLKFMVYLQKENIIDESGMPKERFSAEFPKEGPSILRIQQVVRGDSAAYFCASSPENIFNSPLHFGNGTRLTVT.

The chain uses TRBV5-1 and TRBJ2-7; tentatively, D is TRBD2 (6 bases). The germline V gene encodes CDR1 SGHRS and CDR2 YFSETQ. The length of the CDR3 is 14 residues. V lost 1 base, J lost 4 bases, and 12 bases lay in between. The CDR3 region is CASSLIYGGYEQYF. CDR3 nucleotides: TGCGCCAGCAGCTTGATTTATGGGGGGTACGAGCAGTACTTC.

This chain's CDR3 is CASSPDRGLHAEAFF. CDR3 DNA sequence: TGTGCCAGCTCGCCGGACAGGGGGTTGCATGCTGAAGCTTTCTTT. The chain uses TRBV18 and TRBJ1-1, with TRBD1 matching 10 bases. The CDR3 loop spans 15 amino acids. CDR1 is KGHSH, CDR2 LQKENI, per germline. Trimming at V came to 6 bases and at J to 6 bases, leaving 10 bases not matched to a gene.

Only one count was recorded for this clone. The chain has TRBV28 and TRBJ2-5; 7 nucleotides align to TRBD1. Germline CDR1 reads MDHEN; CDR2 reads SYDVKM. V gave up 5 bases and J gave up 5 bases; unmatched junction bases: 11. The CDR3 length is 15 residues. CDR3 region: CASSTEQGSRETQYF. The CDR3 DNA reads TGTGCCAGCAGTACCGAACAGGGGTCGAGGGAGACCCAGTACTTC.

This chain connects TRBV5-1 to TRBJ1-2; D may be TRBD1 (5 bases). V lost 0 bases, J lost 6 bases, and 12 bases lay in between. The CDR3 has 14 residues. Germline CDR1 reads SGHRS; CDR2 reads YFSETQ. As DNA, the CDR3 is TGCGCCAGCAGCTTGGGGCAGACGGGGGATGGCTACACCTTC. Its translation is CASSLGQTGDGYTF.

This clone was detected once. The chain has TRBV12-5 and TRBJ2-5; 9 nucleotides match TRBD1. CDR1 and CDR2 (germline): LGHNT, FRNRAP. The CDR3 consists of 15 residues. The J segment lost 3 bases and the V segment lost 1 base, leaving 3 bases of the junction unmatched. As DNA, the CDR3 is TGTGCTAGTGGTTTGGACAGGGGGCGGGAAGAGACCCAGTACTTC. It is translated as CASGLDRGREETQYF.

The V and J genes are TRBV5-1 and TRBJ2-5; possibly TRBD2 for D (5 bases). V lost 0 bases and J 1 base, leaving 10 bases between the germline ends. CDR3 length: 15 residues. The germline gives CDR1 SGHRS, CDR2 YFSETQ. The CDR3 region is CASSLDRETQETQYF. The CDR3 DNA reads TGCGCCAGCAGCTTGGACCGGGAAACCCAAGAGACCCAGTACTTC. Using reference TRBV5-1 and TRBJ2-5 for the parts outside the CDR3, the full variable domain is KAGVTQTPRYLIKTRGQQVTLSCSPISGHRSVSWYQQTPGQGLQFLFEYFSETQRNKGNFPGRFSGRQFSNSRSEMNVSTLELGDSALYLCASSLDRETQETQYFGPGTRLLVL.

This clone was observed a single time. This chain joins TRBV11-3 and TRBJ1-1; D is possibly TRBD1 (5 bases). Germline-derived CDR1 and CDR2 are SGHNT and YENEEA. The CDR3 extends over 14 amino acids. V was cut by 5 bases and J by 1 base, with 11 bases left in between. The CDR3 DNA is TGTGCCAGCAGCCCGCATACAGGGAACACTGAAGCTTTCTTT. Translated, it gives CASSPHTGNTEAFF. Full variable domain (missing parts from reference TRBV11-3 and TRBJ1-1): EAGVVQSPRYKIIEKKQPVAFWCNPISGHNTLYWYLQNLGQGPELLIRYENEEAVDDSQLPKDRFSAERLKGVDSTLKIQPAELGDSAVYLCASSPHTGNTEAFFGQGTRLTVV.

There are a few counts of this clone. This sequence joins TRBV5-1 and TRBJ1-3; 7 nucleotides align to TRBD1. V lost 4 bases, J lost 1 base, and 5 bases stayed unmatched. CDR1 and CDR2 from the germline V gene are SGHRS and YFSETQ. The CDR3 is 15 amino acids. For the CDR3, the DNA is TGCGCCAGCAGCCTACAGACAGGGTCTGGAAACACCATATATTTT. Translation gives CASSLQTGSGNTIYF.